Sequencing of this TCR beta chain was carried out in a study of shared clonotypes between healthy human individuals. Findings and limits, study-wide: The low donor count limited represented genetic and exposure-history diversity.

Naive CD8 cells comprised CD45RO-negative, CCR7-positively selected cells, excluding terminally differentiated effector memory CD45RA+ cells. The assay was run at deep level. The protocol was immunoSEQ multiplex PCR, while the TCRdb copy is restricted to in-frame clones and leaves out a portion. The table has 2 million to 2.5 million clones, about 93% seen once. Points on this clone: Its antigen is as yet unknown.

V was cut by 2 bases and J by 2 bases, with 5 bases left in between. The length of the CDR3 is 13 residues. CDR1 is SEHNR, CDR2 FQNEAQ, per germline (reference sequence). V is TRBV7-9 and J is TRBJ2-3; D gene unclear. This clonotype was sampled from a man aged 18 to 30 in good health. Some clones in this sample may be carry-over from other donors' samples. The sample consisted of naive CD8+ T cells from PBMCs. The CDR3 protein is CASSLLVTDTQYF. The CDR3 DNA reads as TGTGCCAGCAGCTTACTCGTCACAGATACGCAGTATTTT.